The clone carrying this TCR beta chain showed up many times. Antigen unknown. This record comes from a study of human T cells and chemical hapten exposure. It was unfractionated whole blood from which total RNA was extracted. Study conclusions and caveats: There was no change with DPC sensitization in TCRs above 1 in 1000 frequency.

V lost 4 bases to trimming and J lost 1 base; unmatched junction nucleotides: 7. The CDR3 length is 16 residues. Looked up from germline, CDR1 is SEHNR and CDR2 is FQNEAQ (reference sequence). Individual cDNA molecules had unique molecular identifiers attached to them by the library. Original processing methods: A per-sample median of around 100,000 TCRs was observed, with counts ranging from about 20,000 to 750,000. TCRdb processed the 5' RACE reads anew with MiXCR; each CDR3 protein has one entry. TCRdb's processing, not the authors', yielded these V and J calls. The sample carries 150,000 or so distinct CDR3 sequences, about 4% recorded once.

This receptor was identified in a female donor in good health. The rearrangement links TRBV7-9 to TRBJ2-3; TRBD1 aligns across 8 bases. The CDR3 DNA is TGTGCCAGCAGCTGGGACAGGACAGGCCGCACAGATACGCAGTATTTT. This gives the protein CASSWDRTGRTDTQYF.